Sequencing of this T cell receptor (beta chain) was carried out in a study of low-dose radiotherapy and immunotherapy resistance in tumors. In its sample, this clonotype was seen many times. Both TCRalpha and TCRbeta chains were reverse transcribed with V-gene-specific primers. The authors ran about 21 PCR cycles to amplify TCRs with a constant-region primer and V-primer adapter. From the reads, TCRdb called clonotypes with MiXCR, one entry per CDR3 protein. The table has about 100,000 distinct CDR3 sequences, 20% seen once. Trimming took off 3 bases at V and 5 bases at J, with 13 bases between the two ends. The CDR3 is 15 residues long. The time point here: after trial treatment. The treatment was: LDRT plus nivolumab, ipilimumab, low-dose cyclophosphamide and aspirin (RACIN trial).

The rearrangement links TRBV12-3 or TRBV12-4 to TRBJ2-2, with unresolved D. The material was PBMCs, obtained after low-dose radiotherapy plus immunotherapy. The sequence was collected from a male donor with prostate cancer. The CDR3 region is CASSLWVKGTGELFF. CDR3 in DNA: TGTGCCAGCAGTTTGTGGGTGAAAGGAACCGGGGAGCTGTTTTTT.